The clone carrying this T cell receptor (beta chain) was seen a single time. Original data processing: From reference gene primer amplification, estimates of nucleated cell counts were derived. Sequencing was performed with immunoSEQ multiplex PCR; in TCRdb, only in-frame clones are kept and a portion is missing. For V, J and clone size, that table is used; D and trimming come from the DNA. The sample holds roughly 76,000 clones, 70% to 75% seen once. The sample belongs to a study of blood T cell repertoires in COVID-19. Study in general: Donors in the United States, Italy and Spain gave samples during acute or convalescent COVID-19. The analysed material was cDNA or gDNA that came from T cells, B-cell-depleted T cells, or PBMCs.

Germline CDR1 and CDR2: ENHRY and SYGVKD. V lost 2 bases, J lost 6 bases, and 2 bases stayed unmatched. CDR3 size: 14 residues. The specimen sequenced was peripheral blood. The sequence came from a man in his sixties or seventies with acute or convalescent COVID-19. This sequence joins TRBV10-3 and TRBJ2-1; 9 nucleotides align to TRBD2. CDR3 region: CAISEAGGPNEQFF. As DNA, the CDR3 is TGTGCCATCAGTGAGGCGGGAGGGCCCAATGAGCAGTTCTTC.